A single sample gave rise to the 21 T cell receptor beta chains below, sequenced in a study of human T cells and chemical hapten exposure (dated by TCRdb to 2020 to 2023). Receptor libraries were prepared by RACE. The reads were generated on a NextSeq 500. Using fastp at Q25 and MiXCR, TCRdb reprocessed the public reads and kept productive beta chains. CDR3 protein duplicates are merged, each entry listing the most common genes and DNA. The table for this sample lists tens of thousands of distinct CDR3 sequences; about a tenth of them were counted only once. More than 13% of the sample comes from the top ten. Explained via the paper, the time point label denotes: pre-sensitization, week 0. The treatment or condition label, as the study defines it: therapeutic diphenylcyclopropenone sensitization with weekly scalp DPC. Sequenced material: whole blood, taken in connection with sensitization to the hapten diphenylcyclopropenone (DPC). The receptors were gathered from a woman aged 35 to 49 with alopecia areata. Some clones in this sample may be carry-over from other donors' samples.

V gene TRBV15 combines with J gene TRBJ2-1; no reliable D call. Trimming pared 1 base from V and 4 bases from J, leaving 11 bases between. This CDR3 is built from 15 residues. The germline gives CDR1 LNHNV, CDR2 YYDKDF (reference sequence). The CDR3, as DNA: TGTGCCACCAGCAGAGTATCTACCAGGTACAATGAGCAGTTCTTC. Protein: CATSRVSTRYNEQFF.

This clonotype was detected only a few times. CDR3 loop: CASSFRDRGTGELFF. The CDR3, as DNA: TGTGCCAGCAGCTTCCGGGACAGGGGCACCGGGGAGCTGTTTTTT. This sequence joins TRBV5-6 and TRBJ2-2; 10 bases match TRBD1. The CDR3 length is 15 residues. Unmatched junction bases numbered 2, after V lost 2 bases and J lost 4 bases. From germline, CDR1 is SGHDT and CDR2 YYEEEE.

V and J are TRBV7-3 and TRBJ1-1, with a tentative D call TRBD1 (5 bases). Per germline, CDR1 SGHTA and CDR2 FQGTGA. CDR3 size: 14 residues. Trimming shortened V by 2 bases and J by 4 bases, and 11 bases separated the two germline ends. The CDR3 sequence is CASSLSTEATEAFF. The CDR3, as DNA: TGTGCCAGCAGCTTATCGACAGAGGCCACTGAAGCTTTCTTT.

J is TRBJ2-1 and V is TRBV9; possibly TRBD1 for D (6 bases). Trimming took off 3 bases at V and 4 bases at J, with 17 bases between the two ends. The CDR3 is made up of 16 amino acids. CDR1 and CDR2 (germline): SGDLS, YYNGEE. This CDR3 is CASSAQGGAEYNEQFF. The CDR3 DNA reads TGTGCCAGCAGCGCCCAAGGGGGAGCAGAGTACAATGAGCAGTTCTTC.

This clonotype was recorded many times. V and J are TRBV6-5 and TRBJ2-3, with 8 bases fitting TRBD1. The CDR3 is 16 residues long. V was pared by 2 bases and J by 4 bases, with 8 bases of the junction left unmatched. Germline lookup yields CDR1 MNHEY and CDR2 SVGAGI. CDR3 DNA sequence: TGTGCCAGCAGTTACACAGGGGGTTCCATGGCAGATACGCAGTATTTT. Its protein product is CASSYTGGSMADTQYF.

The genes are TRBV7-9 and TRBJ2-2, with D hard to call. V lost 5 bases, J lost 5 bases, and 6 bases lay in between. The germline V gene has CDR1 SEHNR and CDR2 FQNEAQ (reference sequence). This CDR3 has 12 residues. CDR3 coding DNA: TGTGCCAGCAGCCCCCGTACCGGGGAGCTGTTTTTT. It yields the protein CASSPRTGELFF.

Many counts were recorded for this clonotype. This chain connects TRBV20-1 to TRBJ2-1; 8 bases align to TRBD2. The CDR3 is 15 residues long. Germline CDR1 DFQATT, CDR2 SNEGSKA (reference sequence). Germline trimming cut 7 bases from V and 0 bases from J; bases unmatched to any gene: 8. The chain's CDR3 is CSGRGGSSSYNEQFF. The CDR3 DNA reads TGCAGTGGACGGGGGGGGTCTAGCTCCTACAATGAGCAGTTCTTC.

This clonotype was counted many times. The V and J genes are TRBV20-1 and TRBJ1-5; D is perhaps TRBD1 (5 bases). V was trimmed by 3 bases and J by 4 bases, leaving 13 bases between them. This CDR3 contains 14 residues. Germline lookup yields CDR1 DFQATT and CDR2 SNEGSKA (reference sequence). CDR3 region: CSARPGRGNQPQHF. Here the CDR3 DNA reads TGCAGTGCTAGGCCCGGTAGGGGAAATCAGCCCCAGCATTTT.

This clonotype was seen ten or more times. The rearrangement links TRBV7-2 to TRBJ2-1, with D uncertain. Trimming pared 1 base from V and 4 bases from J, leaving 17 bases between. The CDR3 covers 17 residues. Germline lookup yields CDR1 SGHTA and CDR2 FQGNSA. CDR3 in DNA: TGTGCCAGCAGCTTAGAAGAGGCGGTTTCAATTTACAATGAGCAGTTCTTC. Its translation is CASSLEEAVSIYNEQFF.

Of note for this clonotype: A read error is possible here, since a much larger clone lies one base away. V usage is TRBV4-3 and J usage is TRBJ2-5, with a tentative D call TRBD1 (6 bases). The germline V gene has CDR1 LGHNA and CDR2 YSLEER. CDR3 length: 15 amino acids. CDR3 nucleotide sequence: TGCGCCAGCAGCCAAGAGTGGTCAGGGGCTGAGAACCAGTACTTC. Translating gives CASSQEWSGAENQYF.

This clonotype was seen repeatedly, ten times or more. V usage is TRBV3-1 and J usage is TRBJ1-3, with D maybe TRBD1 (5 bases). V shed 3 bases and J shed 0 bases, with 9 bases lying between them. Germline-derived CDR1 and CDR2 are LGHDT and YNNKEL (reference sequence). This CDR3 is 15 amino acids long. CDR3 residues: CASSHGTASGNTIYF. CDR3 bases: TGTGCCAGCAGCCACGGGACGGCCTCTGGAAACACCATATATTTT.

This clonotype was seen at least ten times. This chain joins TRBV18 and TRBJ1-1, with 7 bases matching TRBD1. The length of the CDR3 is 16 residues. Looked up from germline, CDR1 is KGHSH and CDR2 is LQKENI. After removal of 4 bases from V and 0 bases from J, the junction contained 8 bases not matched to a gene. The CDR3 DNA reads as TGTGCCAGCTCACTCATGACAGGGACGATGAACACTGAAGCTTTCTTT. Translating gives CASSLMTGTMNTEAFF.

The rearrangement uses TRBV27 and TRBJ2-3; D gene uncertain. V shed 3 bases and J shed 2 bases, with 18 bases lying between them. Germline V gives CDR1 MNHEY, CDR2 SMNVEV (reference sequence). This CDR3 has 17 amino acids. The CDR3 nucleotides are TGTGCCAGCAGTTTGGTTTCGGCAGTCGGGCTCACAGATACGCAGTATTTT. It codes for CASSLVSAVGLTDTQYF.

This clonotype was seen ten or more times. The CDR3 DNA reads TGTGCCAGCAGTGAAGGGGAAGGGTACAATGAGCAGTTCTTC. Translating gives CASSEGEGYNEQFF. The chain is built from TRBV2 and TRBJ2-1; D is uncertain. Germline V gene data show CDR1 as SNHLY and CDR2 as FYNNEI. Trimming cost V 1 base and J 4 bases, with 8 bases left between them. There are 14 residues in the CDR3.

In its sample, this clonotype was seen many times. V is TRBV12-5 and J is TRBJ2-6; TRBD1 aligns across 10 bases. CDR1 and CDR2 from the germline V gene are LGHNT and FRNRAP. The length of the CDR3 is 19 residues. V dropped 2 bases and J dropped 0; count of bases not matched to a gene: 7. The CDR3 reads CASGLIRTGGGSGANVLTF. DNA of the CDR3: TGTGCTAGTGGTTTGATCCGGACAGGGGGAGGCTCTGGGGCCAACGTCCTGACTTTC. The complete variable domain, with remaining parts taken from reference TRBV12-5 and TRBJ2-6, reads DARVTQTPRHKVTEMGQEVTMRCQPILGHNTVFWYRQTMMQGLELLAYFRNRAPLDDSGMPKDRFSAEMPDATLATLKIQPSEPRDSAVYFCASGLIRTGGGSGANVLTFGAGSRLTVL.

The chain couples TRBV29-1 to TRBJ1-4; 9 nucleotides line up with TRBD1. From germline, CDR1 is SQVTM and CDR2 ANQGSEA. J lost 8 bases, V lost 0 bases, and 7 bases had no gene match. CDR3 length: 15 residues. The DNA for the CDR3 is TGCAGCGTTGAAGATTTGGGGACAGGGAGCGAAAAACTGTTTTTT. This encodes CSVEDLGTGSEKLFF.

A few counts support this clonotype. The genes are TRBV29-1 and TRBJ2-7; TRBD1 agrees at 8 bases. The CDR3 runs 15 residues. Germline V gives CDR1 SQVTM, CDR2 ANQGSEA. Trimming removed 6 bases from V and 0 bases from J; junction bases left unmatched: 10. For the CDR3, the DNA is TGCAGCGTAGTTATGACAGGGGACAGCTCCTACGAGCAGTACTTC. Residues: CSVVMTGDSSYEQYF.

This clonotype was counted a few times. The chain has TRBV4-1 and TRBJ1-1; D is undetermined. CDR3 length: 13 residues. V was cut by 1 base and J by 3 bases, with 6 bases left in between. The germline V gene has CDR1 MGHRA and CDR2 YSYEKL. The CDR3: CASSQVQDTEAFF. In DNA, the CDR3 is TGCGCCAGCAGCCAAGTTCAGGACACTGAAGCTTTCTTT.

This clonotype turned up a few times. The CDR3 nucleotides are TGTGCCAGCAGCTCCCGCCCACGTGCGGGTGAGACCCAGTACTTC. Translated: CASSSRPRAGETQYF. The V and J genes are TRBV9 and TRBJ2-5; TRBD2 is a possible D gene (5 bases). CDR3 length equals 15 residues. The germline V and J ends were trimmed by 4 bases and 5 bases, with 18 bases remaining between them. From germline, CDR1 is SGDLS and CDR2 YYNGEE.

This clonotype came up many times. The chain is built from TRBV20-1 and TRBJ1-6, with a tentative D call TRBD1 (6 bases). This CDR3 comprises 13 residues. The V end was cut by 6 bases, the J end by 6 bases, with 12 bases between. Germline lookup yields CDR1 DFQATT and CDR2 SNEGSKA (reference sequence). The CDR3 protein is CSARTASNSPLHF. The CDR3 DNA reads as TGCAGTGCCCGGACAGCCAGTAATTCACCCCTCCACTTT.

This clonotype was observed at least ten times. The chain has TRBV20-1 and TRBJ2-3; 10 nucleotides match TRBD2. J was trimmed by 4 bases and V by 5 bases; bases with no gene match: 9. The length of the CDR3 is 15 residues. In germline, CDR1 is DFQATT, CDR2 SNEGSKA (reference sequence). The CDR3 here is CSASSGGAFPDTQYF. CDR3 sequence (DNA): TGCAGTGCTTCGAGCGGGGGGGCCTTCCCAGATACGCAGTATTTT.